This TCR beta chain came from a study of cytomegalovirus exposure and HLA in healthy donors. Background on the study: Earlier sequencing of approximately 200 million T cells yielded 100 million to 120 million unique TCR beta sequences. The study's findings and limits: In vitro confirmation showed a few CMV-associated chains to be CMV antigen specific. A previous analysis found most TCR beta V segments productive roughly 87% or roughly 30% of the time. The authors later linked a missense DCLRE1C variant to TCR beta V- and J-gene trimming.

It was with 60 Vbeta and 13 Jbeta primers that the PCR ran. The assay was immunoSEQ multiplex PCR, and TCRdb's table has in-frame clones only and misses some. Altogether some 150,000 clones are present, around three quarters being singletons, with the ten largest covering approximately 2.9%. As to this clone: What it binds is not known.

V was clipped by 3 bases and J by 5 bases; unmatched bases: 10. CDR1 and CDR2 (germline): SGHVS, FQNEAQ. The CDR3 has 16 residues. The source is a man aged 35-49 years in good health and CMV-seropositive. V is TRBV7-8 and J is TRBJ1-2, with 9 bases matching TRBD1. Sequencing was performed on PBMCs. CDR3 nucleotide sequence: TGTGCCAGCAGCTTCGCTACCGGGACAGGGCTTTATGGCTACACCTTC. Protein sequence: CASSFATGTGLYGYTF.